Presented here are 27 T cell receptor beta chains from one specimen sequenced in a study of cytomegalovirus exposure and HLA in healthy donors. The primer mix had 60 Vbeta and 13 Jbeta primers. Only in-frame clones appear in the TCRdb table, and some are missing; sequencing was by immunoSEQ multiplex PCR. There are roughly 120,000 clones in the sample; roughly 74% occur only once, and about 4.4% lies in the top ten. Sequences were obtained from PBMCs. The receptor set was obtained from a woman between 50 and 59 years old in good health and CMV-seropositive.

This chain joins TRBV5-1 and TRBJ2-7; D is ambiguous. The germline CDR1 and CDR2 sequences are SGHRS and YFSETQ. This CDR3 is built from 13 residues. Trimming pared 3 bases from V and 0 bases from J, leaving 7 bases between. The CDR3 DNA reads as TGCGCCAGCAGCTGGGCTCGCTCCTACGAGCAGTACTTC. Translated: CASSWARSYEQYF.

V gene TRBV19 combines with J gene TRBJ1-2; 7 bases agree with TRBD1. The CDR3 contains 14 residues. Losses at the gene ends were 5 bases for V and 2 bases for J; bases not matched to a gene: 5. Germline V gene data show CDR1 as LNHDA and CDR2 as SQIVND (reference sequence). The DNA of the CDR3 is TGTGCCAGTAGTGGACAGGCGATCAACTATGGCTACACCTTC. As protein: CASSGQAINYGYTF. The variable domain in full, with the rest retrieved from reference TRBV19 and TRBJ1-2, is DGGITQSPKYLFRKEGQNVTLSCEQNLNHDAMYWYRQDPGQGLRLIYYSQIVNDFQKGDIAEGYSVSREKKESFPLTVTSAQKNPTAFYLCASSGQAINYGYTFGSGTRLTVV.

In this sample, this clone turned up a few times. This chain connects TRBV28 to TRBJ2-5; the match to TRBD1 covers 8 bases. Germline V gene sequence: CDR1 MDHEN, CDR2 SYDVKM. CDR3 length equals 14 residues. The V gene end was trimmed by 5 bases and the J gene end by 5 bases; junction bases not matched to a gene: 7. The CDR3 coding sequence is TGTGCCAGCAGTAGGGGACAGGCTCGGGAGACCCAGTACTTC. Translation gives CASSRGQARETQYF.

The rearrangement uses TRBV5-1 and TRBJ1-2, with 7 bases matching TRBD1. The CDR3 sequence is 15 residues long. The V segment lost 5 bases and the J segment 0 bases; nucleotides outside the gene matches: 7. The germline V gene has CDR1 SGHRS and CDR2 YFSETQ. The CDR3 is CASSEAGTANYGYTF. CDR3 sequence (DNA): TGCGCCAGCAGTGAGGCCGGGACAGCTAACTATGGCTACACCTTC. Drawing the rest from reference TRBV5-1 and TRBJ1-2, the complete variable domain is KAGVTQTPRYLIKTRGQQVTLSCSPISGHRSVSWYQQTPGQGLQFLFEYFSETQRNKGNFPGRFSGRQFSNSRSEMNVSTLELGDSALYLCASSEAGTANYGYTFGSGTRLTVV.

The rearrangement joins TRBV7-8 to TRBJ2-1, with D perhaps TRBD2 (6 bases). V was trimmed by 5 bases and J by 7 bases, leaving 18 bases between them. The CDR3 contains 15 residues. Looked up from germline, CDR1 is SGHVS and CDR2 is FQNEAQ. The CDR3, as DNA: TGTGCCAGCAGCGCCCAGCGGGTCAGTGAGAATGAGCAGTTCTTC. This codes for CASSAQRVSENEQFF. Combining the CDR3 with reference TRBV7-8 and TRBJ2-1 gives the whole variable domain GAGVSQSPRYKVAKRGQDVALRCDPISGHVSLFWYQQALGQGPEFLTYFQNEAQLDKSGLPSDRFFAERPEGSVSTLKIQRTQQEDSAVYLCASSAQRVSENEQFFGPGTRLTVL.

The rearrangement links TRBV28 to TRBJ2-1, with TRBD2 matching 10 bases. The V segment lost 3 bases and the J segment 5 bases; nucleotides outside the gene matches: 7. The CDR3 is 16 amino acids. Looked up from germline, CDR1 is MDHEN and CDR2 is SYDVKM. In nucleotides, the CDR3 is TGTGCCAGCAGTTTTTCCCCTAGCGGGGGAGACAATGAGCAGTTCTTC. Its protein product is CASSFSPSGGDNEQFF.

The V gene is TRBV6-5, the J gene TRBJ1-1; TRBD1 might be the D (5 bases). The germline gives CDR1 MNHEY, CDR2 SVGAGI. This CDR3 has 12 residues. With 5 bases removed from V and 4 bases from J, the gap between germline ends came to 8 bases. The CDR3 here is CASSKTATEAFF. In DNA, the CDR3 is TGTGCCAGCAGTAAGACAGCCACTGAAGCTTTCTTT.

V is TRBV28 and J is TRBJ2-3; 7 nucleotides line up with TRBD2. The CDR3 is 15 amino acids. Germline V gene lookup returns CDR1 MDHEN and CDR2 SYDVKM. Unmatched junction bases numbered 7, after V lost 7 bases and J lost 0 bases. This CDR3 is CASTSGGESTDTQYF. The CDR3 region has the DNA TGTGCCAGCACCTCTGGGGGGGAAAGCACAGATACGCAGTATTTT.

This chain uses TRBV5-1 with TRBJ2-7, with a weak D call TRBD1 (6 bases). V dropped 0 bases and J dropped 3 bases, with 10 bases sitting between them. The CDR3 consists of 14 residues. Germline values: CDR1 SGHRS, CDR2 YFSETQ. The chain's CDR3 is CASSLGQADYEQYF. The CDR3 nucleotides are TGCGCCAGCAGCTTGGGACAGGCCGACTACGAGCAGTACTTC.

V and J are TRBV11-2 and TRBJ1-6; TRBD1 aligns across 8 bases. CDR3 length: 16 amino acids. The V segment lost 4 bases and the J segment 7 bases; nucleotides outside the gene matches: 9. Germline CDR1 reads SGHAT; CDR2 reads FQNNGV. This CDR3 reads CASSSRQGFGNSPLHF. The CDR3 DNA is TGTGCCAGCAGCTCGCGACAGGGGTTCGGCAATTCACCCCTCCACTTT.

CDR3 sequence reads: CASSAGQGASGQETQYF. CDR3 sequence (DNA): TGTGCCAGCAGTGCGGGACAGGGGGCTTCGGGGCAAGAGACCCAGTACTTC. The V and J genes are TRBV6-1 and TRBJ2-5; 12 nucleotides match TRBD1. The CDR3 consists of 17 residues. CDR1 is MNHNS and CDR2 is SASEGT in the germline V gene. V trimming: 4 bases; J trimming: 2 bases; junction bases outside the gene matches: 8.

This clone occurred a few times. CDR3 nucleotide sequence: TGTGCCAGCAGGAGGACAGACGATAATTCACCCCTCCACTTT. It is translated as CASRRTDDNSPLHF. The rearrangement uses TRBV6-1 and TRBJ1-6; tentatively, D is TRBD1 (6 bases). Germline loops: CDR1 MNHNS, CDR2 SASEGT. The CDR3 totals 14 residues. Between the trimmed V and J ends, which lost 6 bases and 5 bases, there was a span of 11 bases.

This chain links TRBV4-3 with TRBJ1-2; TRBD1 agrees at 8 bases. V shed 3 bases, J shed 8 bases, and the junction held 14 bases outside the gene matches. The length of the CDR3 is 16 residues. Germline CDR1 and CDR2: LGHNA and YSLEER. The DNA of the CDR3 is TGCGCCAGCAGCCATGCCAGGACAGGGAGCAAGGGAGGCTACACCTTC. This translates into CASSHARTGSKGGYTF.

The chain is built from TRBV5-5 and TRBJ2-7; 10 bases match TRBD2. Germline trimming cut 4 bases from V and 4 bases from J; bases unmatched to any gene: 5. Germline assignment: CDR1 SGHKS and CDR2 YYEKEE (reference sequence). The CDR3 consists of 14 residues. The DNA of the CDR3 is TGTGCCAGCAGCAAACTAGCGGGGTTATACGAGCAGTACTTC. It yields the protein CASSKLAGLYEQYF.

V and J are TRBV18 and TRBJ2-7; D is uncertain. This CDR3 has 13 residues. CDR1 and CDR2 (germline): KGHSH, LQKENI. Trimming pared 3 bases from V and 6 bases from J, leaving 12 bases between. The CDR3 region is CASSPRFPGEQYF. The DNA of the CDR3 is TGTGCCAGCTCACCTCGGTTTCCCGGCGAGCAGTACTTC.

The rearrangement links TRBV19 to TRBJ2-3; no clear D gene. This CDR3 has 12 amino acids. V was shortened by 10 bases and J by 2 bases, with 10 bases between the two germline ends. Germline-derived CDR1 and CDR2 are LNHDA and SQIVND (reference sequence). CDR3 nucleotides: TGTGCCACCCAGACTGCCACAGATACGCAGTATTTT. It specifies CATQTATDTQYF.

The chain is built from TRBV5-1 and TRBJ2-5; the D gene is possibly TRBD1 (6 bases). Trimming took off 6 bases at V and 2 bases at J, with 11 bases between the two ends. Per the germline V gene, CDR1 is SGHRS and CDR2 is YFSETQ. There are 13 residues in the CDR3. In DNA form, the CDR3 reads TGCGCCAGCATATCGACAGGTCAAGAGACCCAGTACTTC. This encodes CASISTGQETQYF.

This rearrangement joins TRBV7-2 to TRBJ2-2; TRBD2 agrees at 7 bases. The V segment lost 5 bases and the J segment 4 bases; nucleotides outside the gene matches: 4. The length of the CDR3 is 14 residues. In germline, CDR1 is SGHTA, CDR2 FQGNSA. The CDR3 DNA reads as TGTGCCAGCAGCATCCTAGCGGCCACCGGGGAGCTGTTTTTT. Encoded protein: CASSILAATGELFF.

This clone is a singleton in its sample. This chain joins TRBV19 and TRBJ1-2; D gene unclear. V was pared by 0 bases and J by 2 bases, with 10 bases between. The V gene's germline CDR1 is LNHDA and CDR2 SQIVND (reference sequence). The CDR3 has 15 amino acids. In DNA, the CDR3 is TGTGCCAGTAGTATAGAACCTGACTTGAACTATGGCTACACCTTC. Translation: CASSIEPDLNYGYTF.

This clone showed up just a few times. The germline gene is not matched at one end of the junction; a read error may be the cause. V gene TRBV7-9 combines with J gene TRBJ2-2, with TRBD1 as a possible D gene (6 bases). The CDR3 runs to 15 residues. In germline, CDR1 is SEHNR, CDR2 FQNEAQ (reference sequence). Written as DNA, the CDR3 is TGTTCCAGCAGCCGACAGAGAGGGGGCACCGGGGAGCTGTTTTTT. Protein sequence: CSSSRQRGGTGELFF.

The chain employs TRBV19 and TRBJ2-2; TRBD2 aligns across 7 bases. This CDR3 is built from 14 residues. Looked up from germline, CDR1 is LNHDA and CDR2 is SQIVND (reference sequence). V trimming: 10 bases; J trimming: 5 bases; junction bases outside the gene matches: 10. CDR3 in amino acids: CATRVGRTTGELFF. The CDR3 DNA is TGTGCCACCAGAGTCGGGAGGACTACCGGGGAGCTGTTTTTT. Supplemented by reference TRBV19 and TRBJ2-2, the full variable domain reads DGGITQSPKYLFRKEGQNVTLSCEQNLNHDAMYWYRQDPGQGLRLIYYSQIVNDFQKGDIAEGYSVSREKKESFPLTVTSAQKNPTAFYLCATRVGRTTGELFFGEGSRLTVL.

The chain employs TRBV11-2 and TRBJ2-1; 9 positions agree with TRBD1. The CDR3 extends over 15 amino acids. Germline values: CDR1 SGHAT, CDR2 FQNNGV. Trimming took 6 bases from V and 1 from J; bases not matched to a gene: 4. CDR3 DNA: TGTGCCAGCAGGTCCGGGACAGGGTCCTACAATGAGCAGTTCTTC. Its translation is CASRSGTGSYNEQFF.

For the CDR3, the DNA is TGTGCCACCAGCAGCGACGAAGCAGGGTTCTGGAGCACCGGGGAGCTGTTTTTT. Amino acids: CATSSDEAGFWSTGELFF. The chain links TRBV15 to TRBJ2-2; the D gene is possibly TRBD1 (5 bases). V was clipped by 3 bases and J by 4 bases, with 21 bases between them. Germline-derived CDR1 and CDR2 are LNHNV and YYDKDF (reference sequence). This CDR3 comprises 18 residues.

This chain links TRBV5-1 with TRBJ2-5; 13 nucleotides match TRBD2. CDR1 is SGHRS and CDR2 is YFSETQ in the germline V gene. The V segment lost 2 bases and the J segment 5 bases; nucleotides outside the gene matches: 6. The CDR3 consists of 16 residues. The CDR3 nucleotides read TGCGCCAGCAGCTTAACCCCGGGACTAGCGGGGGAGACCCAGTACTTC. Translated: CASSLTPGLAGETQYF.

The CDR3: CASSLQGRGSYEQYF. The CDR3 DNA reads as TGTGCCAGCAGCTTACAGGGCAGGGGGTCCTACGAGCAGTACTTC. This chain uses TRBV5-5 with TRBJ2-7; 7 nucleotides align to TRBD1. This CDR3 is built from 15 residues. V shed 2 bases and J 1 base; nucleotides not matched to a gene: 6. Germline CDR1 SGHKS, CDR2 YYEKEE (reference sequence).

This chain joins TRBV2 and TRBJ1-2; 7 bases fit TRBD1. This CDR3 contains 14 residues. Unmatched junction bases numbered 10, after V lost 5 bases and J lost 7 bases. Germline CDR1 is SNHLY and CDR2 is FYNNEI. CDR3 sequence (DNA): TGTGCCAGCAGTCCACAGGGGCTCTGGGGTGGCTACACCTTC. It yields the protein CASSPQGLWGGYTF.

This clone was observed a handful of times. The rearrangement links TRBV5-4 to TRBJ1-2; TRBD1 agrees at 10 bases. The germline gives CDR1 SGHNT, CDR2 YYREEE (reference sequence). The V segment lost 0 bases and the J segment 4 bases; nucleotides outside the gene matches: 0. The CDR3 length is 14 residues. The DNA for the CDR3 is TGTGCCAGCAGCTTGGGACAGGGGGCCTATGGCTACACCTTC. Amino acid sequence: CASSLGQGAYGYTF.